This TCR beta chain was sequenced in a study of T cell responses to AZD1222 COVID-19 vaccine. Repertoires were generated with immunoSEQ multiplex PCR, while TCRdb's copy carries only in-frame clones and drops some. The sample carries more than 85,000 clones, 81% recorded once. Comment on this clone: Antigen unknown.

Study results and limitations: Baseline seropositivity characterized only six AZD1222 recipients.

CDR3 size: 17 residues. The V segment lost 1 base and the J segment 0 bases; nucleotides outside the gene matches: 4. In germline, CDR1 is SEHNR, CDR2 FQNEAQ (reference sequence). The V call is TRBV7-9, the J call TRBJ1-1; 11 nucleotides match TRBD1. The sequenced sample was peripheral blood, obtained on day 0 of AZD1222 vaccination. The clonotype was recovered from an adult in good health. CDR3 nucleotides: TGTGCCAGCAGCTTAGGGACAGGGGGCATCGTGAACACTGAAGCTTTCTTT. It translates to CASSLGTGGIVNTEAFF.